The 7 T cell receptor beta chains below come from one sample, sequenced in a study of regulatory T cells in long-lasting Graves disease. The sample's time point: newly diagnosed GD, antithyroid drugs for less than 3 months. The TCR library used RNA extracted from PBMCs. Libraries of TCR beta came from iRepertoire HTBI primers plus Arm-PCR of CDR3 regions. TCRdb fed the multiplex PCR reads into MiXCR, producing one record per CDR3 protein. The sample contains 500,000 or so distinct CDR3 sequences, less than 15% of which appear only once. These sequences were also reported in another study, on T cells in Graves' hyperthyroidism and ophthalmopathy.

Specimen: peripheral blood mononuclear cells (PBMCs), collected at new diagnosis, from a patient treated with antithyroid drugs. These receptors were taken from a woman in her fifties or sixties with Graves disease.

A few counts support this clonotype. The CDR3 nucleotides are TGTGCCACCAGTGATCCCTCGTGGCTAGCGGGGGCCACCGGGGAGCTGTTTTTT. It codes for CATSDPSWLAGATGELFF. The V gene is TRBV24-1, the J gene TRBJ2-2; 10 bases fit TRBD2. CDR1 KGHDR and CDR2 SFDVKD come from the germline V gene. Trimming took 3 bases from V and 4 from J; bases not matched to a gene: 10. This CDR3 spans 18 amino acids.

This clonotype was counted ten times or more. The J gene is TRBJ2-1, the V gene TRBV5-1; 10 bases are shared with TRBD2. The V gene end was trimmed by 0 bases and the J gene end by 5 bases; junction bases not matched to a gene: 11. The germline V gene encodes CDR1 SGHRS and CDR2 YFSETQ. The CDR3 is made up of 18 amino acids. CDR3 in amino acids: CASSLARLAGTSDNEQFF. The CDR3 DNA follows: TGCGCCAGCAGCTTGGCTCGTTTGGCCGGGACTAGCGACAATGAGCAGTTCTTC.

The table lists this clonotype with many counts. This chain's CDR3 is CSAIGVAGENEQFF. As DNA, the CDR3 is TGCAGTGCTATCGGGGTAGCGGGAGAAAATGAGCAGTTCTTC. The chain uses TRBV20-1 and TRBJ2-1; 9 nucleotides line up with TRBD2. V lost 4 bases, J lost 7 bases, and 8 bases stayed unmatched. Germline CDR1 DFQATT, CDR2 SNEGSKA (reference sequence). The CDR3 sequence is 14 residues long.

This rearrangement joins TRBV5-1 to TRBJ1-5; perhaps TRBD1 as D (5 bases). Germline values: CDR1 SGHRS, CDR2 YFSETQ. V was shortened by 4 bases and J by 4 bases, with 15 bases between the two germline ends. The CDR3 has 15 amino acids. The CDR3 is CASSTLRTGNQPQHF. For the CDR3, the DNA is TGCGCCAGCAGCACATTGAGAACAGGAAATCAGCCCCAGCATTTT.

This clonotype was counted ten times or more. V usage is TRBV5-1 and J usage is TRBJ2-1, with D hard to call. Germline CDR1 is SGHRS and CDR2 is YFSETQ. V was pared by 1 base and J by 3 bases, with 8 bases between. The CDR3 extends over 14 amino acids. The DNA of the CDR3 is TGCGCCAGCAGCTTGTCGTTCGTCTACAATGAGCAGTTCTTC. Its protein is CASSLSFVYNEQFF.

There are many counts of this clonotype. V and J are TRBV27 and TRBJ2-1; 8 bases align to TRBD1. In germline, CDR1 is MNHEY, CDR2 SMNVEV (reference sequence). V gave up 5 bases and J gave up 0 bases; unmatched junction bases: 12. The CDR3 extends over 18 amino acids. CDR3 DNA: TGTGCCAGCAGTCACATCCTTCCGGGACAGGACTCCTACAATGAGCAGTTCTTC. The encoded protein is CASSHILPGQDSYNEQFF.

This clonotype was seen a handful of times. This rearrangement joins TRBV20-1 to TRBJ2-2; D assignment may be TRBD1 or TRBD2 (5 bases each). This CDR3 has 14 residues. Germline assignment: CDR1 DFQATT and CDR2 SNEGSKA (reference sequence). Trimming took 6 bases from V and 1 from J, leaving 12 bases between them. CDR3 DNA: TGCAGTGCCGCCGGGACGAGGAACACCGGGGAGCTGTTTTTT. Protein: CSAAGTRNTGELFF.